A single sample gave rise to the 9 T cell receptor beta chains below, sequenced in a study of CD8+CD57+ T cells in acquired aplastic anemia. TCR beta VDJ and CDR3 profiling used genomic DNA as template. TCRdb independently ran MiXCR on the reads; one entry per CDR3 protein. The table includes 150,000 to 200,000 distinct CDR3 sequences, roughly half detected once. The patients chosen for sequencing had shown expansion of CD8+CD57+ cells (detected by flow cytometry). Material for sequencing was sorted CD4+, CD8+, or CD8+CD57+ T cells (not recorded which) from PBMCs. The source is a human donor with aplastic anemia.

Concerning this clonotype itself: Possible read error: a much larger clone is one base away. The chain couples TRBV9 to TRBJ2-2; D may correspond to TRBD1 or TRBD2 (5 bases each). From germline, CDR1 is SGDLS and CDR2 YYNGEE. The CDR3 is 18 residues long. The CDR3, as DNA: TGTGCCAGCAGCGTAGCCCCTCATCGGGGCGCGAACACCGGGGAGCTGCTTTTT. Protein sequence: CASSVAPHRGANTGELLF. The full variable domain, its missing parts supplied by reference TRBV9 and TRBJ2-2, is DSGVTQTPKHLITATGQRVTLRCSPRSGDLSVYWYQQSLDQGLQFLIQYYNGEERAKGNILERFSAQQFPDLHSELNLSSLELGDSALYFCASSVAPHRGANTGELLFGEGSRLTVL.

This clonotype came up many times. This chain links TRBV6-5 with TRBJ1-1, with D unclear. The CDR3 extends over 15 amino acids. Per germline, CDR1 MNHEY and CDR2 SVGAGI. Trimming took off 6 bases at V and 0 bases at J, with 14 bases between the two ends. CDR3 sequence: CASRRGMGMNTEAFF. For the CDR3, the DNA is TGTGCCAGCAGGCGGGGTATGGGAATGAACACTGAAGCTTTCTTT.

The gene calls are TRBV9 and TRBJ1-5; 7 nucleotides agree with TRBD1. Germline CDR1 reads SGDLS; CDR2 reads YYNGEE. CDR3 length equals 15 residues. With V trimmed by 5 bases and J by 3 bases, 8 bases remained unmatched. The CDR3 region has the DNA TGTGCCAGCAGTCACAGGGGAGGCATCAATCAGCCCCAGCATTTT. Residues: CASSHRGGINQPQHF.

J is TRBJ1-5 and V is TRBV15, with D possibly being TRBD1 (5 bases). V shed 0 bases and J shed 11 bases, with 20 bases lying between them. Looked up from germline, CDR1 is LNHNV and CDR2 is YYDKDF (reference sequence). This CDR3 has 16 amino acids. As DNA, the CDR3 is TGTGCCACCAGCAGAGAGGGGCAGGCAAGCGGGTTGGCCCAGCATTTT. Amino acids: CATSREGQASGLAQHF.

Concerning this clonotype: This may come from a read error, since a much larger clone is one base off. The V and J genes are TRBV6-2 or TRBV6-3 and TRBJ1-1; no reliable D call. Germline loops: CDR1 MNHEY, CDR2 SVGEGT. Between the trimmed V and J ends, which lost 4 bases and 4 bases, there was a span of 13 bases. This CDR3 has 14 amino acids. The CDR3: CASSSLLDATEAFF. The CDR3 coding sequence is TGTGCCAGCAGTTCACTCTTGGATGCCACTGAAGCTTTCTTT.

This clonotype was picked up a small number of times. This chain uses TRBV27 with TRBJ1-1; no clear D. V lost 3 bases and J lost 7, with 15 bases in between. CDR1 is MNHEY, CDR2 SMNVEV, per germline (reference sequence). The CDR3 runs 14 residues. The CDR3 loop reads CASSLIWRSNEAFF. The CDR3 DNA is TGTGCCAGCAGTTTGATTTGGCGGAGTAATGAAGCTTTCTTT.

This clonotype was counted many times. This chain joins TRBV30 and TRBJ1-2; possible D gene TRBD1, 5 bases. Germline CDR1 and CDR2: GTSNPN and SVGIG (reference sequence). V lost 2 bases, J lost 6 bases, and 7 bases lay in between. This CDR3 contains 11 residues. Here the CDR3 reads CAWSPGNGYTF. The CDR3 coding sequence is TGTGCCTGGAGTCCAGGGAATGGCTACACCTTC. The entire variable domain, with the rest obtained from reference TRBV30 and TRBJ1-2, is as follows: SQTIHQWPATLVQPVGSPLSLECTVEGTSNPNLYWYRQAAGRGLQLLFYSVGIGQISSEVPQNLSASRPQDRQFILSSKKLLLSDSGFYLCAWSPGNGYTFGSGTRLTVV.

This clonotype was observed once. V gene TRBV18 combines with J gene TRBJ2-5; D gene uncertain. CDR3 length equals 14 residues. Per germline, CDR1 KGHSH and CDR2 LQKENI. The ends were cut back, 2 bases at V and 3 bases at J, with 10 bases in the middle. This CDR3 is CASSPSNRKETQYF. The DNA of the CDR3 is TGTGCCAGCTCACCAAGTAATCGGAAAGAGACCCAGTACTTC.

As regards this clonotype: The conserved phenylalanine or tryptophan normally closing the CDR3 is absent here, so this likely arose from a read error. The chain joins TRBV5-4 to TRBJ1-3; TRBD1 matches at 10 bases. The CDR3 runs 17 residues. V was pared by 3 bases and J by 0 bases, with 6 bases of the junction left unmatched. The V gene's germline CDR1 is SGHNT and CDR2 YYREEE (reference sequence). CDR3 amino acids: CASSSGQGRFSGNTIYL. The CDR3 DNA sequence: TGTGCCAGCAGCTCGGGACAGGGGAGATTCTCTGGAAACACCATATATCTT.